A single sample is the source of the 30 T cell receptor beta chains below, sequenced in a study of blood T cells in healthy people across ages. Through a sample-barcoded 5' primer and a J-beta primer mix, a second PCR was run for roughly 7 to 12 cycles. In TCRdb, the 5' RACE reads were re-called with MiXCR into one record per CDR3 protein. This repertoire shows about 1,500,000 distinct CDR3 sequences, roughly 40% found once; its top ten account for 7% to 9%. The specimen was blood. These receptors all stem from a young woman in good health.

The chain employs TRBV20-1 and TRBJ1-4, with 7 nucleotides matching TRBD1. This CDR3 is built from 15 residues. Germline loops: CDR1 DFQATT, CDR2 SNEGSKA (reference sequence). The V and J ends lost 5 bases and 4 bases, in that order; junction bases with no gene match: 10. The CDR3 DNA sequence: TGCAGTGCTCCCTCCGGGACAGTAATTAATGAAAAACTGTTTTTT. It codes for CSAPSGTVINEKLFF.

The table lists this clonotype with a few counts. The rearrangement uses TRBV7-2 and TRBJ2-7; TRBD1 aligns across 9 bases. The J segment lost 0 bases and the V segment lost 2 bases, leaving 5 bases of the junction unmatched. The CDR3 has 16 residues. Germline loops: CDR1 SGHTA, CDR2 FQGNSA. The CDR3 DNA is TGTGCCAGCAGCTTAAGGACAGGGGTTAGCTCCTACGAGCAGTACTTC. It specifies CASSLRTGVSSYEQYF.

This clonotype was seen more than once but under ten times. The rearrangement links TRBV6-5 to TRBJ2-1; unclear D gene. Per germline, CDR1 MNHEY and CDR2 SVGAGI. Deletions cut 4 bases from V and 15 bases from J, with 16 bases between. CDR3 length: 12 amino acids. The CDR3 DNA follows: TGTGCCAGCAGTTCCCCGGCGATTAAGACGTTCTTC. Translating it yields CASSSPAIKTFF.

This rearrangement joins TRBV7-2 to TRBJ2-1; D gene unclear. Between the trimmed V and J ends, which lost 5 bases and 6 bases, there was a span of 14 bases. From germline, CDR1 is SGHTA and CDR2 FQGNSA. The CDR3 runs to 14 residues. The CDR3 DNA is TGTGCCAGCAGCCGCCTGAGTGTGGGCAATGAGCAGTTCTTC. Protein: CASSRLSVGNEQFF.

The CDR3 reads CASSLQISMTDTQYF. CDR3 bases: TGTGCCAGCAGCTTACAGATCTCGATGACAGATACGCAGTATTTT. The rearrangement uses TRBV7-9 and TRBJ2-3; no reliable D call. Germline assignment: CDR1 SEHNR and CDR2 FQNEAQ (reference sequence). CDR3 size: 15 residues. The ends were cut back, 2 bases at V and 3 bases at J, with 12 bases in the middle.

The gene calls are TRBV29-1 and TRBJ2-7, with unresolved D. Trimming stripped 7 bases from V and 6 bases from J, with 19 bases between. The germline CDR1 and CDR2 sequences are SQVTM and ANQGSEA. The CDR3 is 13 amino acids. CDR3 protein: CSAGYTPVGEQYF. CDR3 nucleotide sequence: TGCAGCGCCGGATACACCCCCGTCGGCGAGCAGTACTTC.

The V and J genes are TRBV4-2 and TRBJ2-1; D remains unclear. Matching the DNA end better, TRBJ2-7 makes the J call doubtful. From germline, CDR1 is LGHNA and CDR2 YNFKEQ. The CDR3 totals 17 residues. The CDR3 DNA reads as TGTGCCAGCAGCCAAGATCCAGTATCCTTCTCCTACAATGAGCAGTACTTC. Translating it yields CASSQDPVSFSYNEQYF.

This clonotype turned up a few times. This chain uses TRBV10-3 with TRBJ2-2, with 11 bases lining up with TRBD2. Trimming removed 6 bases from V and 7 bases from J; junction bases left unmatched: 1. This CDR3 is built from 13 residues. Germline CDR1 and CDR2: ENHRY and SYGVKD. CDR3 DNA: TGTGCCATCAGGACTAGCGGGAACGGGGAGCTGTTTTTT. Translation gives CAIRTSGNGELFF.

The chain carries TRBV7-9 and TRBJ2-7, with a weak D call TRBD1 (5 bases). Germline CDR1 reads SEHNR; CDR2 reads FQNEAQ (reference sequence). Trimming cost V 5 bases and J 4 bases, with 12 bases left between them. The CDR3 covers 13 residues. The CDR3 DNA follows: TGTGCCAGCAGCCTCCCCCAGGGATACGAGCAGTACTTC. It encodes CASSLPQGYEQYF.

J is TRBJ1-2 and V is TRBV5-5; D call uncertain. The CDR3 sequence is 15 residues long. Germline lookup yields CDR1 SGHKS and CDR2 YYEKEE (reference sequence). Trimming removed 1 base at V and 6 bases at J, with 16 bases between. Written as DNA, the CDR3 is TGTGCCAGCAGCTTGTATGTCCGGGGAGGCGATGGCTACACCTTC. It translates to CASSLYVRGGDGYTF.

The chain uses TRBV7-9 and TRBJ2-1, with no clear D. Germline loops: CDR1 SEHNR, CDR2 FQNEAQ (reference sequence). This CDR3 region has 11 residues. The V and J ends lost 11 bases and 0 bases respectively, with 5 bases between them. CDR3 coding DNA: TGTGCCCAGAGCTCCTACAATGAGCAGTTCTTC. The encoded protein is CAQSSYNEQFF.

The J gene is TRBJ2-1, the V gene TRBV28; 10 nucleotides line up with TRBD1. Unmatched junction bases numbered 10, after V lost 10 bases and J lost 4 bases. The CDR3 consists of 15 residues. Germline V gene lookup returns CDR1 MDHEN and CDR2 SYDVKM. CDR3 protein: CATIIPGQGYNEQFF. CDR3 nucleotides: TGTGCCACCATCATTCCGGGACAGGGGTACAATGAGCAGTTCTTC.

V and J are TRBV14 and TRBJ1-1, with 7 nucleotides matching TRBD1. Germline V gives CDR1 SGHDN, CDR2 FVKESK. After removal of 0 bases from V and 7 bases from J, the junction contained 8 bases not matched to a gene. CDR3 size: 15 residues. The CDR3, as DNA: TGTGCCAGCAGCCAAGATTTGTTCCCAGGGGGTGAAGCTTTCTTT. Its protein product is CASSQDLFPGGEAFF.

This rearrangement joins TRBV12-1 to TRBJ2-1; TRBD2 is the table's D call, not checked against the DNA. TRBV12-1 is assigned pseudogene status. This CDR3 contains 17 residues. The CDR3 here is CASSQSPEVAGDNEQFF. As DNA, the CDR3 is TGTGCCAGCAGCCAATCGCCGGAGGTAGCGGGAGATAATGAGCAGTTCTTC.

CDR3 amino acids: CARMGQVYTGELFF. The CDR3 nucleotides read TGTGCCAGGATGGGACAGGTGTACACCGGGGAGCTGTTTTTT. V is TRBV5-8 and J is TRBJ2-2; TRBD1 matches at 8 bases. Germline V gene sequence: CDR1 SGHTS, CDR2 YDEGEE. The CDR3 is 14 amino acids. Trimming at V came to 8 bases and at J to 3 bases, leaving 6 bases not matched to a gene.

This clonotype was observed a handful of times. The V gene is TRBV20-1, the J gene TRBJ2-1; the match to TRBD2 covers 7 bases. The CDR3 contains 13 residues. The germline V gene encodes CDR1 DFQATT and CDR2 SNEGSKA (reference sequence). After removal of 5 bases from V and 7 bases from J, the junction contained 8 bases not matched to a gene. CDR3 sequence (DNA): TGCAGTGCTTCGCGACTAGCTGGGAATGAGCAGTTCTTC. This codes for CSASRLAGNEQFF.

This clonotype was observed once. The rearrangement joins TRBV7-2 to TRBJ1-5; TRBD1 matches 8 bases. Germline lookup yields CDR1 SGHTA and CDR2 FQGNSA. Unmatched junction bases numbered 11, after V lost 1 base and J lost 6 bases. This CDR3 is built from 17 residues. DNA of the CDR3: TGTGCCAGCAGCTTAGAAAGCAGGGGGCAGAAGTTTCAGCCCCAGCATTTT. This translates into CASSLESRGQKFQPQHF.

J is TRBJ2-5 and V is TRBV4-1; D might be TRBD2 (5 bases). Germline V lookup: CDR1 MGHRA, CDR2 YSYEKL. V was cut by 2 bases and J by 1 base, with 8 bases left in between. This CDR3 contains 14 residues. This chain's CDR3 is CASSQSGFQETQYF. The CDR3 DNA sequence: TGCGCCAGCAGCCAATCGGGATTCCAAGAGACCCAGTACTTC.

The V gene is TRBV7-2, the J gene TRBJ2-5; 14 bases match TRBD2. The CDR3 is made up of 18 amino acids. The germline CDR1 and CDR2 sequences are SGHTA and FQGNSA. The trim removed 0 bases at V and 5 bases at J, leaving 8 bases unmatched. The CDR3 DNA reads TGTGCCAGCAGCTTAGCGACTAGCGGGGGGGCCGTCGCCGAGACCCAGTACTTC. It is translated as CASSLATSGGAVAETQYF.

This clonotype was picked up a small number of times. The genes are TRBV3-1 and TRBJ1-2, with 7 bases identical to TRBD1. The CDR3 is 15 amino acids. Germline-derived CDR1 and CDR2 are LGHDT and YNNKEL (reference sequence). Trimming at V came to 4 bases and at J to 6 bases, leaving 11 bases not matched to a gene. The CDR3 coding sequence is TGTGCCAGCAGCCTCGAGCCCGGGACAGCTAATGGCTACACCTTC. This sequence encodes CASSLEPGTANGYTF.

The genes are TRBV6-1 and TRBJ2-4; D possibly corresponds to TRBD2 (6 bases). This CDR3 region has 14 residues. V lost 5 bases, J lost 0 bases, and 8 bases lay in between. Germline V gene data show CDR1 as MNHNS and CDR2 as SASEGT. CDR3 sequence: CASSRELAKNIQYF. For the CDR3, the DNA is TGTGCCAGCAGTCGGGAGTTAGCCAAAAACATTCAGTACTTC.

The J gene is TRBJ1-1, the V gene TRBV6-6; D unclear. The V end lost 4 bases, the J end lost 3 bases, and 15 bases lay between the germline ends. CDR3 size: 15 residues. Germline V gene sequence: CDR1 MNHNY, CDR2 SVGAGI (reference sequence). DNA of the CDR3: TGTGCCAGCAGTTCCCCGGACCGCCGGGACACTGAAGCTTTCTTT. Translated: CASSSPDRRDTEAFF.

The V call is TRBV2, the J call TRBJ1-2; D might be TRBD1 (6 bases). Per germline, CDR1 SNHLY and CDR2 FYNNEI. This CDR3 has 11 amino acids. Trimming left V 11 bases short and J 2 bases short, with 9 bases between. CDR3 protein: CARGGNYGYTF. In DNA form, the CDR3 reads TGTGCCCGAGGGGGGAACTATGGCTACACCTTC.

The chain employs TRBV5-1 and TRBJ2-1; D uncertain. Germline loops: CDR1 SGHRS, CDR2 YFSETQ. This CDR3 comprises 14 residues. V was trimmed by 4 bases and J by 6 bases, leaving 14 bases between them. The CDR3 loop is CASSVVTKGNEQFF. Here the CDR3 DNA reads TGCGCCAGCAGCGTAGTTACTAAGGGCAATGAGCAGTTCTTC.

The chain joins TRBV10-3 to TRBJ1-2; no clear D gene. CDR3 size: 15 residues. Trimming cost V 3 bases and J 3 bases, with 14 bases left between them. CDR1 and CDR2 from the germline V gene are ENHRY and SYGVKD. As DNA, the CDR3 is TGTGCCATCAGTGAAGTAGAAAACCGCTACTATGGCTACACCTTC. It translates to CAISEVENRYYGYTF.

The chain combines TRBV27 with TRBJ2-7; 10 bases map to TRBD2. After removal of 2 bases from V and 3 bases from J, the junction contained 7 bases not matched to a gene. The CDR3 is made up of 16 amino acids. Per germline, CDR1 MNHEY and CDR2 SMNVEV (reference sequence). CDR3 nucleotide sequence: TGTGCCAGCAGTTTAGGTAGCGGGAGGACGGGCTACGAGCAGTACTTC. This encodes CASSLGSGRTGYEQYF.

This rearrangement joins TRBV12-3 or TRBV12-4 to TRBJ2-1; 7 bases agree with TRBD2. V gave up 4 bases and J gave up 9 bases; unmatched junction bases: 6. The CDR3 loop spans 13 amino acids. In DNA, the CDR3 is TGTGCCAGCAGTTCTAACCCGGGAGGTGAGCAGTTCTTC. Its protein is CASSSNPGGEQFF.

This chain connects TRBV28 to TRBJ1-1; D gene ambiguous. Germline V gives CDR1 MDHEN, CDR2 SYDVKM. V was clipped by 6 bases and J by 4 bases, with 18 bases between them. This CDR3 contains 15 residues. CDR3 sequence: CASSPPGAFGTEAFF. CDR3 DNA: TGTGCCAGCAGCCCGCCCGGAGCGTTCGGCACTGAAGCTTTCTTT.

This clonotype was seen a handful of times. The chain has TRBV29-1 and TRBJ2-1; D may be TRBD1 (6 bases). CDR1 is SQVTM and CDR2 is ANQGSEA in the germline V gene. This CDR3 has 13 amino acids. With 6 bases removed from V and 3 bases from J, the gap between germline ends came to 12 bases. The CDR3 here is CSVDTGIYNEQFF. CDR3 coding DNA: TGCAGCGTCGATACAGGGATCTACAATGAGCAGTTCTTC.

This clonotype was seen more than once but under ten times. This sequence joins TRBV2 and TRBJ2-7; D is uncertain. Germline V gives CDR1 SNHLY, CDR2 FYNNEI. Trimming pared 3 bases from V and 9 bases from J, leaving 18 bases between. CDR3 length equals 14 residues. The CDR3 DNA follows: TGTGCCAGCAGTGATGGGCGGCCGACCAGCTGGCAGTACTTC. This gives the protein CASSDGRPTSWQYF.